This TCR beta chain was profiled in a study of T cells expressing NK-cell markers. On the study more broadly: The eight sequenced donors comprised seven who were HCMV-seropositive and one who was seronegative.

What made the TCR beta cDNA was 5'RACE template switching with UMIs. TCRdb reprocessed the 5' RACE reads and reports one entry per CDR3 protein, with no DNA. The record lists some 440,000 distinct CDR3 sequences, of which the ten most abundant hold over 1.1%. This CDR3 is 13 amino acids long. From germline, CDR1 is KGHSH and CDR2 LQKENI. V is TRBV18 and J is TRBJ2-5; TCRdb's D call of TRBD1 is untestable without DNA. The sample comprised blood T cells: a sorted CD56 or NKG2C T cell subset, CD4+ or CD8+ T cells, or bulk PBMC T cells (not recorded which). The sequence was collected from a woman in her fifties or sixties in good health. The CDR3 region is CASSVRQQETQYF.